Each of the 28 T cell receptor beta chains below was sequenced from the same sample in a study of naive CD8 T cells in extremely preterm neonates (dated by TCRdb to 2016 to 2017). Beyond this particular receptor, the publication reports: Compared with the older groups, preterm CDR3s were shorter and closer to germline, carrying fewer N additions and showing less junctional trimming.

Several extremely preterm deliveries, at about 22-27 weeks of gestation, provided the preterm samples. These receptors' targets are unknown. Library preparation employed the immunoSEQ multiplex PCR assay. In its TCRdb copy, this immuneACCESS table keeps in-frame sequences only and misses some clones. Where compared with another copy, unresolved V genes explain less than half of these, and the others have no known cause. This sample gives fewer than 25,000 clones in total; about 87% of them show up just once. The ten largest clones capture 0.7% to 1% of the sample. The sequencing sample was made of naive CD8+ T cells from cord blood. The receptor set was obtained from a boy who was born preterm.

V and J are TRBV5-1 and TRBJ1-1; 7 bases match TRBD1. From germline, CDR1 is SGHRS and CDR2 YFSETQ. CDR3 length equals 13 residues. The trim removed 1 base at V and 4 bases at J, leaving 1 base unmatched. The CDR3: CASSLPGGTEAFF. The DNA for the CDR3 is TGCGCCAGCAGCTTGCCAGGGGGCACTGAAGCTTTCTTT.

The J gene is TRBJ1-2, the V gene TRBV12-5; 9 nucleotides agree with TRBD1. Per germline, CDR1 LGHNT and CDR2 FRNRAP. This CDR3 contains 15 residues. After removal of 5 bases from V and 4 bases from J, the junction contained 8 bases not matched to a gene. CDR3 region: CASGPPGTGLYGYTF. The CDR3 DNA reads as TGTGCTAGTGGTCCCCCCGGGACAGGGCTCTATGGCTACACCTTC.

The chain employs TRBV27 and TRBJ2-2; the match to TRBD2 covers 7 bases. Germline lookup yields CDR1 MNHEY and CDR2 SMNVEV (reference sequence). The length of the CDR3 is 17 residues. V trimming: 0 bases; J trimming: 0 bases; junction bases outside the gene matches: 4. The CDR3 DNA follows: TGTGCCAGCAGTTTATCCATGACTAGCCCGAACACCGGGGAGCTGTTTTTT. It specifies CASSLSMTSPNTGELFF.

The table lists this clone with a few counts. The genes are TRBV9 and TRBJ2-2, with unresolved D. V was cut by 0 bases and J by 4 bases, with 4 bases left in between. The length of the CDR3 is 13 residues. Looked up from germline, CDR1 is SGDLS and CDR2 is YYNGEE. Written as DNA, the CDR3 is TGTGCCAGCAGCGTAGGGGGCACCGGGGAGCTGTTTTTT. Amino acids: CASSVGGTGELFF.

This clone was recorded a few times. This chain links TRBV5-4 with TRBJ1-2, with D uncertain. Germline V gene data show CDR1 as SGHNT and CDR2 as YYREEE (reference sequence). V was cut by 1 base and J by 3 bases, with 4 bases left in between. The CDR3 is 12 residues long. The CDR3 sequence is CASSLWYYGYTF. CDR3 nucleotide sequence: TGTGCCAGCAGCTTGTGGTACTATGGCTACACCTTC.

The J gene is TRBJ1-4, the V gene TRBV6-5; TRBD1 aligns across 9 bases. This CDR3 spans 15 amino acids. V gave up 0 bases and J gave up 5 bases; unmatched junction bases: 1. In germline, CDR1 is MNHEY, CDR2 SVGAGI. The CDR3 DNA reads TGTGCCAGCAGTTACTCCGGGACAGGGAATGAAAAACTGTTTTTT. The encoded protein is CASSYSGTGNEKLFF.

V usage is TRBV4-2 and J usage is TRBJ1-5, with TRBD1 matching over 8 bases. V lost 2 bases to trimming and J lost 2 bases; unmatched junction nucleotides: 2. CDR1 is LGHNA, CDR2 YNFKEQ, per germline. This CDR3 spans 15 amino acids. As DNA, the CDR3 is TGTGCCAGCAGCCAACAGGGGGCGGGCAATCAGCCCCAGCATTTT. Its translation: CASSQQGAGNQPQHF.

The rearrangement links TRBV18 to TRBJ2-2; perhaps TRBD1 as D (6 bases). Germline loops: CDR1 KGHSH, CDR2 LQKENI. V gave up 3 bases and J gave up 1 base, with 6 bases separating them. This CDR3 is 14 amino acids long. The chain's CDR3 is CASSPGQNTGELFF. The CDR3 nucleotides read TGTGCCAGCTCACCGGGACAGAACACCGGGGAGCTGTTTTTT. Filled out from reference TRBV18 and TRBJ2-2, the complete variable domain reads NAGVMQNPRHLVRRRGQEARLRCSPMKGHSHVYWYRQLPEEGLKFMVYLQKENIIDESGMPKERFSAEFPKEGPSILRIQQVVRGDSAAYFCASSPGQNTGELFFGEGSRLTVL.

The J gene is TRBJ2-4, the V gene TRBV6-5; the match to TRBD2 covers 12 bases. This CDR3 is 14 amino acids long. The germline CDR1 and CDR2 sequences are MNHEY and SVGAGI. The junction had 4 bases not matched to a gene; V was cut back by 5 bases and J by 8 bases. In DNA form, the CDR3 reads TGTGCCAGCAGTGAATCTAGCGGGGGGGACATTCAGTACTTC. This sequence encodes CASSESSGGDIQYF.

The CDR3 nucleotides are TGTGCCAGCAGCTACAATGAGCAGTTCTTC. Translation gives CASSYNEQFF. The chain joins TRBV7-2 to TRBJ2-1; the D is unclear. The CDR3 length is 10 residues. V lost 4 bases and J lost 5, with 0 bases in between. Looked up from germline, CDR1 is SGHTA and CDR2 is FQGNSA.

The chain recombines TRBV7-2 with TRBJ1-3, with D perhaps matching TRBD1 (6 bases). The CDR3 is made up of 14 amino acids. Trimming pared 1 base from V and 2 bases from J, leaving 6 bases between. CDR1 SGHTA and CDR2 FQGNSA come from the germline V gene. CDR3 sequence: CASSLGGPGNTIYF. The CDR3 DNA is TGTGCCAGCAGCTTAGGGGGGCCTGGAAACACCATATATTTT.

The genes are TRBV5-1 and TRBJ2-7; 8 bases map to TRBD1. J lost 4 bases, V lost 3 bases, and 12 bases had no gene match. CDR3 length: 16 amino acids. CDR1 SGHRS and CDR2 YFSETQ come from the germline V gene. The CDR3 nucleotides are TGCGCCAGCAGCTCTCCCCGGACAGGGTATATATACGAGCAGTACTTC. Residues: CASSSPRTGYIYEQYF.

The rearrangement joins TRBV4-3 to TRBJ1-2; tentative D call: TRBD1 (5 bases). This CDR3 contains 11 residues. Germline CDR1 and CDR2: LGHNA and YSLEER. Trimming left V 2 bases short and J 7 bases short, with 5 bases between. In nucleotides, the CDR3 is TGCGCCAGCAGCCAACAGGGTGGCTACACCTTC. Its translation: CASSQQGGYTF.

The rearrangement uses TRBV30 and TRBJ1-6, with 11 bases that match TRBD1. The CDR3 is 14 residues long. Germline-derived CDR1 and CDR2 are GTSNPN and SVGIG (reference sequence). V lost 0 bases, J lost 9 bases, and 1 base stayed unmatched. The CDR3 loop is CAWSVGQGASPLHF. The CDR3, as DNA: TGTGCCTGGAGTGTAGGACAGGGGGCTTCACCCCTCCACTTT.

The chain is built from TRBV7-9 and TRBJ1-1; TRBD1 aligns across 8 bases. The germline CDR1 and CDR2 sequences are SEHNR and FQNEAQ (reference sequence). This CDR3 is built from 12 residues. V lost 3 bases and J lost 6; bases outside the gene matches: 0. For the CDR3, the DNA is TGTGCCAGCAGCTTGGACAGGGCTGAAGCTTTCTTT. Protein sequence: CASSLDRAEAFF.

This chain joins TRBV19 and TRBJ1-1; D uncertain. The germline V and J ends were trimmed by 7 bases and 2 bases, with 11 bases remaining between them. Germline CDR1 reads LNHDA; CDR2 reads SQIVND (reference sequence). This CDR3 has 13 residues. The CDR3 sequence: CASKPQGNTEAFF. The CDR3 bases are TGTGCCAGTAAGCCACAAGGTAACACTGAAGCTTTCTTT.

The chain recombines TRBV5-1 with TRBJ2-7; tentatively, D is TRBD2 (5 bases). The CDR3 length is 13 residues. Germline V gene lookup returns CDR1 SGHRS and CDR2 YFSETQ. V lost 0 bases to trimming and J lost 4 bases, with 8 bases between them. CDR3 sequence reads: CASSLATGYEQYF. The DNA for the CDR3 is TGCGCCAGCAGCTTGGCGACGGGGTACGAGCAGTACTTC.

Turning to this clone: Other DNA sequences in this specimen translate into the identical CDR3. CDR3 nucleotides: TGTGCCTGGAGTGTGGGCAACACTGAAGCTTTCTTT. Translated: CAWSVGNTEAFF. The genes are TRBV30 and TRBJ1-1; D is unresolved. Germline loops: CDR1 GTSNPN, CDR2 SVGIG (reference sequence). Trimming stripped 0 bases from V and 2 bases from J, with 4 bases between. The CDR3 has 12 residues. The full variable domain, rest sourced from reference TRBV30 and TRBJ1-1, is SQTIHQWPATLVQPVGSPLSLECTVEGTSNPNLYWYRQAAGRGLQLLFYSVGIGQISSEVPQNLSASRPQDRQFILSSKKLLLSDSGFYLCAWSVGNTEAFFGQGTRLTVV.

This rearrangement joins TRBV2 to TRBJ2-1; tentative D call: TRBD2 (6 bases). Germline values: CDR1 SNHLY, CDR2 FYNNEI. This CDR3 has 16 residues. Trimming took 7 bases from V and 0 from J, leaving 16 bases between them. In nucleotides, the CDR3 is TGTGCCAGCATCCCGGGACTCGCGAGCTCCTACAATGAGCAGTTCTTC. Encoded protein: CASIPGLASSYNEQFF.

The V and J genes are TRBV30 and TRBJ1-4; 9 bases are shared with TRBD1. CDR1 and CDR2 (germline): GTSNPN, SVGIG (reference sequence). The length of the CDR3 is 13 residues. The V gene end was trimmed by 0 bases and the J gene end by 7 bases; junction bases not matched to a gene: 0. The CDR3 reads CAWSVDRGEKLFF. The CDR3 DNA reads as TGTGCCTGGAGTGTGGACAGGGGTGAAAAACTGTTTTTT.

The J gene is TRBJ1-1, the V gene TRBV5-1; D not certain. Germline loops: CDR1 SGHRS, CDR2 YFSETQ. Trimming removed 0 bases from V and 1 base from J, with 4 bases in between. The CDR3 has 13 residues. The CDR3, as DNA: TGCGCCAGCAGCTTGGGGGCGAACACTGAAGCTTTCTTT. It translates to CASSLGANTEAFF.

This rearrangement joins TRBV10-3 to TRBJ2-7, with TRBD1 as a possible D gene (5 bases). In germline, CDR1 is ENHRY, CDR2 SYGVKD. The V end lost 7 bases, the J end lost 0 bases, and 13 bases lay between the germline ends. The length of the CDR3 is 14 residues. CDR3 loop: CAIKGQGLSYEQYF. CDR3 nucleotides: TGTGCCATCAAAGGCCAGGGTCTCTCCTACGAGCAGTACTTC.

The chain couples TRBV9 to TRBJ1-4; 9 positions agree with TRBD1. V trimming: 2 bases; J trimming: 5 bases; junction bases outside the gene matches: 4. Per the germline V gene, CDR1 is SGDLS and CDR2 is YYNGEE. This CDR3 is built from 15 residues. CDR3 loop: CASSVSGTGNEKLFF. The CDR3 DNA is TGTGCCAGCAGCGTGTCCGGGACAGGGAATGAAAAACTGTTTTTT.

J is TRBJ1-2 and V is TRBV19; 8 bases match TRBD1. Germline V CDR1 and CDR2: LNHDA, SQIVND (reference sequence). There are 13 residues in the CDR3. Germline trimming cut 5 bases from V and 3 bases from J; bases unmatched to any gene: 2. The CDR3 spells CASSLQGDYGYTF. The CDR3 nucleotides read TGTGCCAGTAGTCTACAGGGGGACTATGGCTACACCTTC.

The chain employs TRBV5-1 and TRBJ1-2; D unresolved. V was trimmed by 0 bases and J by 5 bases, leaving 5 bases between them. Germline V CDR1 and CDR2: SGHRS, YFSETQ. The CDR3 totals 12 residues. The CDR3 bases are TGCGCCAGCAGCTTGGAAGGGTATGGCTACACCTTC. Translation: CASSLEGYGYTF. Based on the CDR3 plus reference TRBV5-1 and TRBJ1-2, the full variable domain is KAGVTQTPRYLIKTRGQQVTLSCSPISGHRSVSWYQQTPGQGLQFLFEYFSETQRNKGNFPGRFSGRQFSNSRSEMNVSTLELGDSALYLCASSLEGYGYTFGSGTRLTVV.

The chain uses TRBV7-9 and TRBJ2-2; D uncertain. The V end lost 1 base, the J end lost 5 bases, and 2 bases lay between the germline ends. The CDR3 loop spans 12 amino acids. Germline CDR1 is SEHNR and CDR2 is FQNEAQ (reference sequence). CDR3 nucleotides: TGTGCCAGCAGCTTAGTTACCGGGGAGCTGTTTTTT. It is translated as CASSLVTGELFF.

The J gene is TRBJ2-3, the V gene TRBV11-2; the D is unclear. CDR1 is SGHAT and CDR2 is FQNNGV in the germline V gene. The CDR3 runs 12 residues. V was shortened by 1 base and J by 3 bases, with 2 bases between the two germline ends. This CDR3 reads CASSLGTDTQYF. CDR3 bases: TGTGCCAGCAGCTTAGGAACAGATACGCAGTATTTT.

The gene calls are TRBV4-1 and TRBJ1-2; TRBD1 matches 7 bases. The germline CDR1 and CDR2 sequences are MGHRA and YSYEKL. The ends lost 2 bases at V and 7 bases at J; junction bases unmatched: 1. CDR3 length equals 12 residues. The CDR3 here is CASSQNRGGYTF. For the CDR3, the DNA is TGCGCCAGCAGCCAAAACAGGGGTGGCTACACCTTC.